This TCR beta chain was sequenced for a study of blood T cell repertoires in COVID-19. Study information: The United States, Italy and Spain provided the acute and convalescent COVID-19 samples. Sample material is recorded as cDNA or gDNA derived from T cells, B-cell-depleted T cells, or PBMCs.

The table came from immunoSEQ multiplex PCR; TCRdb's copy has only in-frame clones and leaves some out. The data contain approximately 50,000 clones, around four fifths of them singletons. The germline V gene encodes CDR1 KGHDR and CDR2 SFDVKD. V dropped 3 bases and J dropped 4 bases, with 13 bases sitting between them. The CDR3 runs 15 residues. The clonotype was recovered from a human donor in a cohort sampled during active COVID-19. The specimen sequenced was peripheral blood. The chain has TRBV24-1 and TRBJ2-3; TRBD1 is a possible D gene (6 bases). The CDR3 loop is CATSDLTGNADTQYF. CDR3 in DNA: TGTGCCACCAGTGATCTAACAGGGAACGCAGATACGCAGTATTTT.